This record concerns one T cell receptor beta chain sequence. Time point given: persistent/refractory GD, antithyroid drugs over 5 years with positive TRAb. PBMC-derived RNA was used for the TCR library. An endocrinology unit in Xi'an, China, supplied the patients. Through Arm-PCR of CDR3 regions and iRepertoire HTBI primers, TCR beta libraries were built. TCRdb fed the multiplex PCR reads into MiXCR, producing one record per CDR3 protein. The data hold about 400,000 distinct CDR3 sequences, with 20% observed a single time. Germline V gene lookup returns CDR1 MDHEN and CDR2 SYDVKM. Trimming cost V 2 bases and J 9 bases, with 8 bases left between them. This CDR3 has 12 residues. This entry is derived from a study of regulatory T cells in long-lasting Graves disease. Study-wide context: The criterion for persistent Graves' disease was over 5 years of antithyroid drugs with positive TSH receptor antibodies.

The J gene is TRBJ2-1, the V gene TRBV28; weak D call: TRBD1 (5 bases). This receptor was identified in a female donor with Graves disease. Here the sequenced sample was peripheral blood mononuclear cells (PBMCs), taken when the disease was refractory, from a patient treated with antithyroid drugs. The CDR3 DNA reads TGTGCCAGCAGTTTAAAGGGGTTTGAGCAGTTCTTC. Translating gives CASSLKGFEQFF.